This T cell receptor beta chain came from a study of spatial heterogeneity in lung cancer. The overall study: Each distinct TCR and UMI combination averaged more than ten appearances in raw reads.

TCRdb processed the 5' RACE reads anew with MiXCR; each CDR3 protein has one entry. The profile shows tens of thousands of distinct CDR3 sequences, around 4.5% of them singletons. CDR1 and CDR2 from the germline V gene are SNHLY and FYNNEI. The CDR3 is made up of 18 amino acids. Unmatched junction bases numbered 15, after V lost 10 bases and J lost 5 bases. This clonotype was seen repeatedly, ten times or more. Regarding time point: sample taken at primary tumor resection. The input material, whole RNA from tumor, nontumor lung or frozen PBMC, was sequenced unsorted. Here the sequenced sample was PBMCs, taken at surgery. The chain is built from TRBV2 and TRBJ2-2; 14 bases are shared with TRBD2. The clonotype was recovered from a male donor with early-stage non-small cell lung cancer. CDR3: CATNPLGTSGRGTGELFF. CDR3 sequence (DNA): TGTGCCACCAACCCCCTTGGGACTAGCGGGAGAGGTACCGGGGAGCTGTTTTTT.